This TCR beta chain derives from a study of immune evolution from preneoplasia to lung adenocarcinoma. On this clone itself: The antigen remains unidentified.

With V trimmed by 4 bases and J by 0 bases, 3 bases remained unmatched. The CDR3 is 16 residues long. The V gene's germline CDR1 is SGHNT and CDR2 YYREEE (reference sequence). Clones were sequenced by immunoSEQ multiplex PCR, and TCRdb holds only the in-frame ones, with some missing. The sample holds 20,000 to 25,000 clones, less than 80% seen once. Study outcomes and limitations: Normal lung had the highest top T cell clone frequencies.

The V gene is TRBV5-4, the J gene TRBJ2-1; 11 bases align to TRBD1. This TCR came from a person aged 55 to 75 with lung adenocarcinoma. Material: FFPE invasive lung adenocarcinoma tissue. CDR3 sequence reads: CASSPGQGASYNEQFF. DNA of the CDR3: TGTGCCAGCAGCCCCGGACAGGGGGCCTCCTACAATGAGCAGTTCTTC.